This T cell receptor (beta chain) was documented in a study of cytomegalovirus exposure and HLA in healthy donors. Study context: Falling in the Caucasian-associated ancestry cluster were roughly 80% of around 370 genotyped donors.

The PCR had 60 Vbeta and 13 Jbeta primers. Clones were sequenced by immunoSEQ multiplex PCR, and TCRdb holds only the in-frame ones, with some missing. The table records over 200,000 clones, around nine tenths of them present only once. Note on this clone: Its target is not known.

Germline CDR1 SGHRS, CDR2 YFSETQ. This CDR3 comprises 15 residues. Losses at the gene ends were 4 bases for V and 0 bases for J; bases not matched to a gene: 4. Study results and limitations: CMV serostatus was the only recorded immune exposure for donors.

The receptor comes from a young woman in good health and CMV-seronegative. Sequenced sample: PBMCs. The chain joins TRBV5-1 to TRBJ2-7; 10 positions agree with TRBD1. In DNA form, the CDR3 reads TGCGCCAGCAGCATGGACAGGGGGGCCTCCTACGAGCAGTACTTC. Translation gives CASSMDRGASYEQYF.